This T cell receptor beta chain is drawn from a study of CD8 T cells in Susac syndrome. This clonotype showed up just once. An amount of RNA that ranged from roughly 0.45 to 1 ug was reverse transcribed with random hexamers. One entry per CDR3 protein, called by TCRdb with MiXCR from the immunoSEQ multiplex PCR reads. The table lists about 120,000 distinct CDR3 sequences, about 92% of them singletons. Sequencing of TCR beta was performed on blood CD8+ T cells and on blood CD4+ T cells. Negative isolation yielded CD8+ and CD4+ T cells; FACS enriched TEMRA cells. V was shortened by 6 bases and J by 8 bases, with 20 bases between the two germline ends. CDR3 length equals 16 residues. From germline, CDR1 is PRHDT and CDR2 FYEKMQ (reference sequence).

The V and J genes are TRBV13 and TRBJ1-6; TRBD1 is a possible D gene (5 bases). The sequence was collected from a human donor with multiple sclerosis. The sample comprised CD4+ T cells from PBMCs. Written as DNA, the CDR3 is TGTGCCAGCAGTGTACCCTCGACAGAGGGAGATTCACCCCTCCACTTT. It specifies CASSVPSTEGDSPLHF.